A selection of T cell receptor beta chains follows, all from one sample in a study of response to subunit inactivated influenza vaccine. TCRdb re-analysed the RT-PCR reads in MiXCR, keeping a single row per CDR3 protein. This sample has some 500,000 distinct CDR3 sequences, with roughly 23% found just once. Sequencing used CD4+ T cells sorted from PBMCs, obtained 5 to 6 days after vaccination. These receptors came from a man aged 45-60 years who received an inactivated influenza vaccine. CDR3s include the opening cysteine and the closing phenylalanine or tryptophan. Each record gives: J gene, V gene, clone size, D gene, CDR3 DNA, CDR3 protein. A D gene is named only where the DNA matches it firmly. Expanded clones are given a class, and other clones once, few, many or no size at all.

TRBJ1-1 | TRBV11-2 | few | NA | TGTGCCAGCAGCTTGAGCCAGAGCAGTAACACTGAAGCTTTCTTT | CASSLSQSSNTEAFF
TRBJ2-7 | TRBV3-1 | NA | TRBD1 | TGTGCCAGCAGCCAAGATTACGGGACAGGGGTGAACGAGCAGTACTTC | CASSQDYGTGVNEQYF
TRBJ2-2 | TRBV25-1 | NA | NA | TGTGCCAGCAGTGAATCGATGGGCCGGGTTAATACCGGGGAGCTGTTTTTT | CASSESMGRVNTGELFF
TRBJ2-3 | TRBV29-1 | few | NA | TGCAGCGTAGCCGGGACCATCCCAGATACGCAGTATTTT | CSVAGTIPDTQYF
TRBJ1-2 | TRBV6-1 | NA | NA | TGTGCCAGCAGTGAAGACAGGGCACTGGGTGGCTACACCTTC | CASSEDRALGGYTF
TRBJ1-1 | TRBV11-2 | few | NA | TGTGCCAGCAGCTTAGAGGCGAGAGCAGGCAGCACTGAAGCTTTCTTT | CASSLEARAGSTEAFF
TRBJ2-2 | TRBV15 | few | NA | TGTGCCACCAGCAGAGATATTGGGACCGCCGGGGAGCTGTTTTTT | CATSRDIGTAGELFF
TRBJ1-2 | TRBV4-2 | NA | NA | TGTGCCAGCAGCCAAGATGATCAGGAACGAAATGGCTACACCTTC | CASSQDDQERNGYTF
TRBJ2-2 | TRBV21-1 | NA | NA | TGTGCCAGCAGCAAGGACAGGCTAACCGGGGAGCTGTTTTTT | CASSKDRLTGELFF
TRBJ2-5 | TRBV15 | NA | NA | TGTGCCACCAGCAGAGATCGTGGAGGGGGGGAGACCCAGTACTTC | CATSRDRGGGETQYF
TRBJ2-3 | TRBV12-3/TRBV12-4 | NA | TRBD1 | TGTGCCAGCAGTAACAGGGGGATTAACACAGATACGCAGTATTTT | CASSNRGINTDTQYF
TRBJ2-1 | TRBV10-3 | NA | TRBD2 | TGTGCCATCAGTCCAGGACTAGCGGGGTACCACAATGAGCAGTTCTTC | CAISPGLAGYHNEQFF
TRBJ2-7 | TRBV18 | few | NA | TGTGCCAGCTCACCACGGCCAGGTGGTGCGGGCGAGCAGTACTTC | CASSPRPGGAGEQYF
TRBJ1-1 | TRBV5-5 | NA | TRBD1 | TGTGCCAGCAGCTTGTTCAGGGGGCTAAACACTGAAGCTTTCTTT | CASSLFRGLNTEAFF
TRBJ2-7 | TRBV2 | NA | NA | TGTGCCAGCGGTTTGGATAAGGACTCCTACGAGCAGTACTTC | CASGLDKDSYEQYF
TRBJ2-7 | TRBV29-1 | NA | NA | TGCAGCGTTGGTACCAGATCCGAGCAGTACTTC | CSVGTRSEQYF
TRBJ2-1 | TRBV5-1 | few | TRBD1 | TGCGCCAGCAGCTTGCCGGGACAGGACAATGAGCAGTTCTTC | CASSLPGQDNEQFF
TRBJ2-5 | TRBV10-3 | NA | TRBD2 | TGTGCCATCAGTGAGTCTTCTAGCGGGGGACAAGAGACCCAGTACTTC | CAISESSSGGQETQYF
TRBJ2-1 | TRBV9 | many | TRBD1 | TGTGCCAGCAGCTTGAGACAGGGCACCTACAATGAGCAGTTCTTC | CASSLRQGTYNEQFF
TRBJ2-7 | TRBV6-5 | NA | TRBD1 | TGTGCCAGCAGTTACAACCGGGACAGGGGGCGTGAGCAGTACTTC | CASSYNRDRGREQYF
TRBJ2-7 | TRBV21-1 | few | NA | TGTGCCAGCAGCTCAACCGGGCCTACCCCCCTCGAGCAGTACTTC | CASSSTGPTPLEQYF
TRBJ1-4 | TRBV20-1 | NA | NA | TGCAGTGCCAGATGGGAGGACACCTCAACTAATGAAAAACTGTTTTTT | CSARWEDTSTNEKLFF
TRBJ2-1 | TRBV5-1 | few | TRBD1 | TGCGCCAGCAGCACTGGACAGGTTGGTGAGCAGTTCTTC | CASSTGQVGEQFF
TRBJ2-5 | TRBV6-5 | NA | NA | TGTGCCAGCAGTTATCCCCACTCCGGGACAATATTCGGCTCCCAGTACTTC | CASSYPHSGTIFGSQYF
TRBJ2-2 | TRBV7-9 | few | NA | TGTGCCAGCAGCAGAGGACCGGGCAGGAACACCGGGGAGCTGTTTTTT | CASSRGPGRNTGELFF
TRBJ2-7 | TRBV7-2 | NA | NA | TGTGCCAGCAGCTTAAGCCCGCTACAGGCCAGAGAGCAGTACTTC | CASSLSPLQAREQYF
TRBJ2-1 | TRBV7-2 | NA | TRBD1 | TGTGCCAGCAGCTTAGACGGGACAGGGGGCTACAATGAGCAGTTCTTC | CASSLDGTGGYNEQFF
TRBJ2-3 | TRBV29-1 | many | NA | TGCAGCGCACAACAGGGAGCCACAGATACGCAGTATTTT | CSAQQGATDTQYF
TRBJ2-3 | TRBV6-2/TRBV6-3 | NA | TRBD2 | TGTGCCAGCAGTCCCGGTGATTATAGCGGGGCGGATACGCAGTATTTT | CASSPGDYSGADTQYF
TRBJ2-3 | TRBV12-3/TRBV12-4 | NA | NA | TGTGCCAGCAGTTTAAGACTGACCACGCAGTATTTT | CASSLRLTTQYF
TRBJ1-5 | TRBV6-1 | few | NA | TGTGCCAGCAGTCAATGGGAGAAGGCCCAGCATTTT | CASSQWEKAQHF
TRBJ2-7 | TRBV29-1 | NA | TRBD1 | TGCAGCGCCGGACAGGGTGAAGTATACGAGCAGTACTTC | CSAGQGEVYEQYF
TRBJ1-1 | TRBV12-3/TRBV12-4 | NA | NA | TGTGCCAGCAGTTTTGGGGCAAACGAAGCTTTCTTT | CASSFGANEAFF
TRBJ1-2 | TRBV6-6 | few | NA | TGTGCCAGCAGGCTGGACAGCCCTCCGGAATACACCTTC | CASRLDSPPEYTF
TRBJ2-4 | TRBV10-2 | NA | TRBD1 | TGCGCCAGCAGTGACCAGGGGGCGACCAAAAACATTCAGTACTTC | CASSDQGATKNIQYF
TRBJ2-3 | TRBV4-3 | many | NA | TGCGCCAGCAGCCAAGATAAGGCATATACGCAGTATTTT | CASSQDKAYTQYF
TRBJ2-1 | TRBV7-2 | few | TRBD1 | TGTGCCAGCAGCTCGCAGACAGGGGGATCGAATGAGCAGTTCTTC | CASSSQTGGSNEQFF
TRBJ2-7 | TRBV5-6 | NA | NA | TGTGCCAGCAGCGACCACAGGGTGGAGCAGTACTTC | CASSDHRVEQYF
TRBJ2-1 | TRBV4-3 | few | TRBD2 | TGCGCCAGCAGCCAAGATCCTAGCGGGAGGAGGAGTGAGCAGTTCTTC | CASSQDPSGRRSEQFF
TRBJ1-1 | TRBV12-3/TRBV12-4 | NA | TRBD1 | TGTGCCAGCAGTAACGACAGGGGACGTGCTTTCTTT | CASSNDRGRAFF
TRBJ2-1 | TRBV5-5 | many | NA | TGTGCCAGCAGCTTTGGATTTGCCCAGCAGTTCTTC | CASSFGFAQQFF
TRBJ2-1 | TRBV20-1 | NA | TRBD2 | TGCAGTGCCACAGTGCTCCGAGCGGGAGGGCCGGTATACAATGAGCAGTTCTTC | CSATVLRAGGPVYNEQFF
TRBJ2-7 | TRBV12-3/TRBV12-4 | NA | NA | TGTGCCAGCAGTTTATCCACACCCTACGAGCAGTACTTC | CASSLSTPYEQYF
TRBJ2-6 | TRBV7-2 | NA | NA | TGTGCCAGCAGCTCTTCCGGGTTCGGGGCCAACGTCCTGACTTTC | CASSSSGFGANVLTF
TRBJ2-7 | TRBV4-2 | NA | TRBD2 | TGTGCCAGCAGTCCTTTAGCGGGGGGCCGGGGGTACGAGCAGTACTTC | CASSPLAGGRGYEQYF
TRBJ2-2 | TRBV6-5 | NA | NA | TGTGCCAGCAGTTACTCCACAGGGTCGAGCACCGGGGAGCTGTTTTTT | CASSYSTGSSTGELFF
TRBJ2-7 | TRBV30 | few | NA | TGTGCCTGGAGTGCCGAGACAGTCAACGAGCAGTACTTC | CAWSAETVNEQYF
TRBJ2-5 | TRBV24-1 | few | NA | TGTGCCACCAGTGTATCGGGAGCCCCTCCAGAGACCCAGTACTTC | CATSVSGAPPETQYF
TRBJ2-7 | TRBV6-1 | NA | TRBD1 | TGTGCCAGCAGCCTGACCAGGGGGCCTGCCGAGCAGAACTTC | CASSLTRGPAEQNF
TRBJ2-5 | TRBV5-1 | many | NA | TGCGCCAGCAGGGCAGAAGAGACCCAGTACTTC | CASRAEETQYF
TRBJ2-1 | TRBV7-9 | few | NA | TGTGCCAGCAGCCCAGGAGCGGTAGTCCGCCATGAGCAGTTCTTC | CASSPGAVVRHEQFF
TRBJ2-5 | TRBV3-1 | few | TRBD1 | TGTGCCAGCAGCTTCCTCGACAGGGAAGAGACCCAGTACTTC | CASSFLDREETQYF
TRBJ2-5 | TRBV7-3 | NA | TRBD2 | TGTGCCAGCAGCGTTAGCGGGAGGGGCCAGTGGGAGACCCAGTACTTC | CASSVSGRGQWETQYF
TRBJ1-2 | TRBV6-1 | NA | NA | TGTGCCAGTGGGACGGGGGCCCCTAACTATGGCTACACCTTC | CASGTGAPNYGYTF
TRBJ2-7 | TRBV4-3 | few | TRBD1 | TGCGCCAGCAGCCAAGAGTGGTTCAGGGGGAGATCCGCCTACGAGCAGTACTTC | CASSQEWFRGRSAYEQYF
TRBJ2-4 | TRBV20-1 | few | NA | TGCAGTGCTAGAGAAGCAGTCAAAAACATTCAGTACTTC | CSAREAVKNIQYF
TRBJ1-6 | TRBV5-1 | NA | NA | TGCGCCAGCAGCTTGGCCCGCAGTACTAATTCACCCCTCCACTTT | CASSLARSTNSPLHF
TRBJ1-3 | TRBV12-3/TRBV12-4 | NA | NA | TGTGCCAGCAGTTTAAGGGTCAGCCCAGTTTCTACCATATATTTT | CASSLRVSPVSTIYF
TRBJ2-1 | TRBV29-1 | NA | NA | TGCAGCGCCGAATCGGACCAAAACAATGAGCAGTTCTTC | CSAESDQNNEQFF
TRBJ1-4 | TRBV2 | NA | NA | TGTGCCAGCAAACTTGACCAAACCGGGCGTGAAAAACTGTTTTTT | CASKLDQTGREKLFF